The 17 T cell receptor beta chains listed next were all sequenced from one sample in a study of cytomegalovirus exposure and HLA in healthy donors. Researchers ran the PCR with 60 Vbeta and 13 Jbeta primers. Sequenced by immunoSEQ multiplex PCR; TCRdb stores in-frame clones only, minus some. The sample holds roughly 110,000 clones, roughly 76% seen once. The sequenced sample was PBMCs. The receptors were gathered from a woman aged 45-65 years in good health and CMV-seropositive.

The rearrangement joins TRBV2 to TRBJ1-2; unclear D gene. The length of the CDR3 is 14 residues. CDR1 and CDR2 (germline): SNHLY, FYNNEI. Trimming left V 3 bases short and J 2 bases short, with 10 bases between. In DNA, the CDR3 is TGTGCCAGCAGTGACCGACAATTAAACTATGGCTACACCTTC. Translated, it gives CASSDRQLNYGYTF.

The count of this clone is one. V gene TRBV9 combines with J gene TRBJ2-2, with 10 bases lining up with TRBD2. The CDR3 extends over 14 amino acids. Trimming took 5 bases from V and 8 from J; bases not matched to a gene: 6. CDR1 is SGDLS, CDR2 YYNGEE, per germline. The CDR3 coding sequence is TGTGCCAGCAGGAGCGGGGGGGCATCGGGGGAGCTGTTTTTT. It is translated as CASRSGGASGELFF.

The chain uses TRBV4-3 and TRBJ2-1; D is possibly TRBD2 (7 bases). The V end lost 0 bases, the J end lost 0 bases, and 15 bases lay between the germline ends. Germline V lookup: CDR1 LGHNA, CDR2 YSLEER. CDR3 length: 18 residues. CDR3 amino acids: CASSQETPGGHSYNEQFF. Written as DNA, the CDR3 is TGCGCCAGCAGCCAAGAAACCCCCGGGGGGCACTCCTACAATGAGCAGTTCTTC.

This clone showed up just a few times. Here the CDR3 DNA reads TGTGCCTGGAGTATGCAGGGGACCTATGGCTACACCTTC. It is translated as CAWSMQGTYGYTF. This sequence joins TRBV30 and TRBJ1-2, with D possibly matching TRBD1 (6 bases). The V gene's germline CDR1 is GTSNPN and CDR2 SVGIG (reference sequence). V lost 2 bases and J 4 bases, leaving 11 bases between the germline ends. This CDR3 contains 13 residues.

This clone has just one count. The junction shows a germline mismatch at one end, possibly a read error. The V gene is TRBV7-9, the J gene TRBJ1-6, with D uncertain. Germline V gene sequence: CDR1 SEHNR, CDR2 FQNEAQ (reference sequence). CDR3 size: 14 residues. The CDR3 here is CSSSLEAYNSPLHF. CDR3 DNA: TGTTCCAGCAGCTTGGAGGCTTATAATTCACCCCTCCACTTT.

The CDR3 sequence is CAWTGTGGQYEQYF. The CDR3 DNA sequence: TGTGCCTGGACCGGGACAGGGGGCCAGTACGAGCAGTACTTC. The chain joins TRBV30 to TRBJ2-7; 12 bases match TRBD1. CDR1 and CDR2 from the germline V gene are GTSNPN and SVGIG (reference sequence). J gave up 4 bases and V 4 bases, and 5 bases lay outside the gene matches. The CDR3 has 14 amino acids.

This clone showed up just once. The rearrangement uses TRBV27 and TRBJ1-2, with 9 positions matching TRBD1. V was clipped by 1 base and J by 6 bases; unmatched bases: 18. The CDR3 has 19 residues. From germline, CDR1 is MNHEY and CDR2 SMNVEV (reference sequence). The CDR3 sequence is CASSLFYSGGGQGRHGYTF. The CDR3 DNA is TGTGCCAGCAGTTTATTCTATTCGGGGGGCGGACAGGGGAGACATGGCTACACCTTC.

The chain joins TRBV29-1 to TRBJ2-7, with 9 bases matching TRBD1. J was trimmed by 0 bases and V by 5 bases; bases with no gene match: 5. From germline, CDR1 is SQVTM and CDR2 ANQGSEA. CDR3 size: 14 residues. CDR3 residues: CSVSGTGSSYEQYF. The CDR3 DNA follows: TGCAGCGTTTCCGGGACAGGGAGCTCCTACGAGCAGTACTTC.

The chain employs TRBV6-5 and TRBJ2-2; no firm D call. CDR1 and CDR2 from the germline V gene are MNHEY and SVGAGI. The CDR3 is made up of 13 amino acids. The ends were cut back, 5 bases at V and 7 bases at J, with 11 bases in the middle. CDR3 protein: CASSVRLNGELFF. Here the CDR3 DNA reads TGTGCCAGCAGTGTTAGACTCAACGGGGAGCTGTTTTTT.

V and J are TRBV7-9 and TRBJ1-1; the D is unclear. V was pared by 5 bases and J by 1 base, with 14 bases between. The CDR3 contains 15 residues. The germline V gene has CDR1 SEHNR and CDR2 FQNEAQ (reference sequence). The CDR3 sequence is CASSPLRPGNTEAFF. The CDR3 DNA reads TGTGCCAGCAGCCCCCTTAGACCGGGGAACACTGAAGCTTTCTTT.

Details on this clone: A junction end diverges from the germline sequence, so it may reflect a read error. The chain combines TRBV7-9 with TRBJ1-4; D gene unclear. Per germline, CDR1 SEHNR and CDR2 FQNEAQ (reference sequence). This CDR3 is built from 14 residues. CDR3: CSSSPGATNEKLFF. The CDR3 DNA reads TGTTCCAGCAGCCCCGGAGCAACTAATGAAAAACTGTTTTTT.

Here the CDR3 reads CASSNTGIQETQYF. The CDR3 DNA reads TGTGCCAGCTCAAATACAGGGATCCAAGAGACCCAGTACTTC. This chain uses TRBV18 with TRBJ2-5; D is possibly TRBD1 (6 bases). V was pared by 5 bases and J by 1 base, with 11 bases between. CDR3 length equals 14 residues. Germline V CDR1 and CDR2: KGHSH, LQKENI.

This chain links TRBV4-1 with TRBJ1-6; TRBD1 matches at 8 bases. V shed 4 bases and J 7 bases; nucleotides not matched to a gene: 6. Germline-derived CDR1 and CDR2 are MGHRA and YSYEKL. The CDR3 runs 15 residues. The CDR3 loop is CASSLQDRDNSPLHF. The CDR3 bases are TGCGCCAGCAGCCTCCAGGACAGGGACAATTCACCCCTCCACTTT.

The CDR3 sequence is CASSNPRRGGRGNSPLHF. The CDR3 nucleotides are TGTGCCAGCAGCAACCCCCGGAGGGGGGGCCGGGGGAATTCACCCCTCCACTTT. V is TRBV7-2 and J is TRBJ1-6; weak D call: TRBD1 (6 bases). CDR1 is SGHTA and CDR2 is FQGNSA in the germline V gene. V was shortened by 5 bases and J by 7 bases, with 24 bases between the two germline ends. The CDR3 loop spans 18 amino acids.

This chain links TRBV11-2 with TRBJ2-3; D ambiguous. Per germline, CDR1 SGHAT and CDR2 FQNNGV. The length of the CDR3 is 12 residues. Trimming left V 5 bases short and J 6 bases short, with 9 bases between. In DNA, the CDR3 is TGTGCCAGCAGCCCCACAACGGATACGCAGTATTTT. Its protein product is CASSPTTDTQYF.

This chain uses TRBV2 with TRBJ2-1, with 10 bases aligning to TRBD2. The CDR3 contains 15 residues. With 7 bases clipped from V and 3 bases from J, the junction kept 6 bases outside the gene matches. Germline assignment: CDR1 SNHLY and CDR2 FYNNEI. The CDR3 protein is CASTLLAGSYNEQFF. CDR3 nucleotide sequence: TGTGCCAGCACCTTACTAGCGGGGAGCTACAATGAGCAGTTCTTC.

The chain is built from TRBV14 and TRBJ2-2; 10 bases align to TRBD2. The germline gives CDR1 SGHDN, CDR2 FVKESK. The CDR3 sequence is 17 residues long. V lost 3 bases, J lost 3 bases, and 7 bases stayed unmatched. The CDR3 sequence is CASSHRTSGAYTGELFF. CDR3 nucleotide sequence: TGTGCCAGCAGCCACCGAACTAGCGGGGCGTACACCGGGGAGCTGTTTTTT.